Following are 17 T cell receptor beta chains from one sample sequenced in a study of shared clonotypes between healthy human individuals. Produced via immunoSEQ multiplex PCR; TCRdb's table is partial and in-frame only. The table has roughly 2.6 million clones, 90% to 95% seen once. The material sequenced was naive CD4+ T cells sorted from blood. Described subset: CD45RA+ positively selected. All receptors derive from a man aged 18 to 30 in good health.

This chain joins TRBV28 and TRBJ1-1; D is unresolved. The CDR3 has 12 residues. The V gene lost 3 bases and the J gene lost 6 bases, with 8 bases spanning the gap. Looked up from germline, CDR1 is MDHEN and CDR2 is SYDVKM. CDR3 in amino acids: CASSFTVSEAFF. The CDR3 DNA is TGTGCCAGCAGTTTCACAGTATCTGAAGCTTTCTTT.

This rearrangement joins TRBV6-6 to TRBJ2-5; D not certain. The V and J ends lost 1 base and 2 bases respectively, with 11 bases between them. The germline gives CDR1 MNHNY, CDR2 SVGAGI (reference sequence). The CDR3 is 15 residues long. Written as DNA, the CDR3 is TGTGCCAGCAGTTACTACCGGTCCGGTCAAGAGACCCAGTACTTC. Residues: CASSYYRSGQETQYF.

The V and J genes are TRBV27 and TRBJ2-7, with D maybe TRBD1 (5 bases). The V end lost 5 bases, the J end lost 3 bases, and 11 bases lay between the germline ends. The CDR3 runs to 13 residues. The germline gives CDR1 MNHEY, CDR2 SMNVEV (reference sequence). In nucleotides, the CDR3 is TGTGCCAGCAGTGGCCTAGACAGCTACGAGCAGTACTTC. The encoded protein is CASSGLDSYEQYF.

A few counts support this clone. Different DNA sequences within this sample yield the same CDR3. The chain is built from TRBV30 and TRBJ1-5; D is perhaps TRBD1 (5 bases). Per the germline V gene, CDR1 is GTSNPN and CDR2 is SVGIG (reference sequence). The germline V and J ends were trimmed by 0 bases and 2 bases, with 11 bases remaining between them. The CDR3 length is 15 residues. CDR3 loop: CAWSVDQGGNQPQHF. The CDR3 nucleotides are TGTGCCTGGAGTGTAGACCAGGGAGGCAATCAGCCCCAGCATTTT.

The chain is built from TRBV7-9 and TRBJ1-2, with D perhaps matching TRBD1 (5 bases). V lost 2 bases and J lost 2, with 12 bases in between. The germline V gene encodes CDR1 SEHNR and CDR2 FQNEAQ (reference sequence). There are 15 residues in the CDR3. DNA for the CDR3: TGTGCCAGCAGCTTACCCGGGACCGTAAACTATGGCTACACCTTC. It specifies CASSLPGTVNYGYTF.

The chain uses TRBV5-1 and TRBJ2-4, with 9 positions matching TRBD2. From germline, CDR1 is SGHRS and CDR2 YFSETQ. With V trimmed by 4 bases and J by 3 bases, 8 bases remained unmatched. The CDR3 totals 16 residues. For the CDR3, the DNA is TGCGCCAGCAGCCTTAGCGGGGGAGCCTTCAAAAACATTCAGTACTTC. Amino acid sequence: CASSLSGGAFKNIQYF.

This chain links TRBV7-2 with TRBJ2-5; D remains ambiguous. V shed 0 bases and J shed 9 bases, with 14 bases lying between them. This CDR3 is 14 amino acids long. The germline V gene encodes CDR1 SGHTA and CDR2 FQGNSA. CDR3 sequence reads: CASSLAPDPAAQYF. The CDR3 DNA reads TGTGCCAGCAGCTTAGCGCCGGACCCTGCGGCCCAGTACTTC.

V is TRBV10-3 and J is TRBJ1-1; D is unresolved. The V end was cut by 3 bases, the J end by 1 base, with 9 bases between. This CDR3 spans 14 amino acids. Germline loops: CDR1 ENHRY, CDR2 SYGVKD. The CDR3 is CAISERATNTEAFF. CDR3 sequence (DNA): TGTGCCATCAGTGAACGGGCTACGAACACTGAAGCTTTCTTT.

This chain uses TRBV7-2 with TRBJ2-3; no firm D call. The CDR3 has 12 residues. Germline V lookup: CDR1 SGHTA, CDR2 FQGNSA. The V gene lost 4 bases and the J gene lost 7 bases, with 9 bases spanning the gap. The CDR3 DNA sequence: TGTGCCAGCAGCTCTTCCTCTAATACGCAGTATTTT. Its protein is CASSSSSNTQYF. The entire variable domain, with the rest obtained from reference TRBV7-2 and TRBJ2-3, is as follows: GAGVSQSPSNKVTEKGKDVELRCDPISGHTALYWYRQSLGQGLEFLIYFQGNSAPDKSGLPSDRFSAERTGGSVSTLTIQRTQQEDSAVYLCASSSSSNTQYFGPGTRLTVL.

The chain joins TRBV7-9 to TRBJ1-1; D gene unclear. The V end was cut by 0 bases, the J end by 0 bases, with 5 bases between. Germline loops: CDR1 SEHNR, CDR2 FQNEAQ (reference sequence). This CDR3 has 14 residues. The CDR3 region is CASSLAVMNTEAFF. DNA of the CDR3: TGTGCCAGCAGCTTAGCAGTCATGAACACTGAAGCTTTCTTT.

The chain combines TRBV11-1 with TRBJ2-2, with D perhaps matching TRBD1 (6 bases). The germline V gene has CDR1 SGHAT and CDR2 FQDESV (reference sequence). The CDR3 totals 14 residues. V lost 5 bases and J 1 base, leaving 8 bases between the germline ends. This chain's CDR3 is CASSIQGNTGELFF. The CDR3 bases are TGTGCCAGCAGCATACAGGGGAACACCGGGGAGCTGTTTTTT.

This clone showed up just once. The CDR3 loop is CASSFGQGAGTDTQYF. DNA of the CDR3: TGTGCCAGCAGCTTCGGACAGGGGGCGGGCACAGATACGCAGTATTTT. V gene TRBV11-2 combines with J gene TRBJ2-3; 11 bases are a match to TRBD1. The junction had 3 bases not matched to a gene; V was cut back by 3 bases and J by 1 base. This CDR3 has 16 amino acids. CDR1 is SGHAT, CDR2 FQNNGV, per germline. Complete variable domain (other parts from reference TRBV11-2 and TRBJ2-3): EAGVAQSPRYKIIEKRQSVAFWCNPISGHATLYWYQQILGQGPKLLIQFQNNGVVDDSQLPKDRFSAERLKGVDSTLKIQPAKLEDSAVYLCASSFGQGAGTDTQYFGPGTRLTVL.

This chain joins TRBV6-1 and TRBJ2-1; TRBD2 matches at 7 bases. CDR1 and CDR2 (germline): MNHNS, SASEGT. V shed 4 bases, J shed 5 bases, and the junction held 2 bases outside the gene matches. CDR3 length: 13 residues. The CDR3 region is CASSGGGDNEQFF. CDR3 sequence (DNA): TGTGCCAGCAGTGGGGGAGGGGACAATGAGCAGTTCTTC.

The chain employs TRBV13 and TRBJ2-5; D is undetermined. The CDR3 contains 14 residues. V was pared by 1 base and J by 7 bases, with 13 bases between. From germline, CDR1 is PRHDT and CDR2 FYEKMQ (reference sequence). CDR3 loop: CASSLEDRPRTQYF. CDR3 sequence (DNA): TGTGCCAGCAGCTTAGAGGACCGGCCAAGGACCCAGTACTTC.

This chain's CDR3 is CSVEDRAVGSYEQYF. The CDR3 coding sequence is TGCAGCGTTGAAGACAGGGCAGTTGGTTCCTACGAGCAGTACTTC. The rearrangement joins TRBV29-1 to TRBJ2-7; a possible D gene is TRBD1 (5 bases). V was clipped by 0 bases and J by 1 base, with 13 bases between them. Germline V CDR1 and CDR2: SQVTM, ANQGSEA. The CDR3 extends over 15 amino acids.

The V call is TRBV5-6, the J call TRBJ2-4, with D perhaps matching TRBD2 (5 bases). V lost 4 bases, J lost 1 base, and 15 bases lay in between. This CDR3 has 16 amino acids. Germline V CDR1 and CDR2: SGHDT, YYEEEE. The CDR3 DNA is TGTGCCAGCAGCCCCGACTACGCCGATGCCAAAAACATTCAGTACTTC. Its translation is CASSPDYADAKNIQYF.

The chain carries TRBV10-3 and TRBJ1-5; D is uncertain. Germline CDR1 reads ENHRY; CDR2 reads SYGVKD. Trimming removed 7 bases from V and 5 bases from J, with 12 bases in between. The CDR3 sequence is 13 residues long. CDR3 nucleotide sequence: TGTGCCATCACCGGGTCTGGGGATCAGCCCCAGCATTTT. It translates to CAITGSGDQPQHF.